The next 27 T cell receptor beta chains were all read from a single sample in a study of human T cells and chemical hapten exposure (dated by TCRdb to the early 2020s). Receptor amplification or capture employed RACE. Sequencing was carried out with a NextSeq 500. TCRdb took the public reads, trimmed them with fastp at Q25, ran MiXCR for clone calling and kept in-frame beta chains. One record per CDR3 amino acid sequence lists the most common genes and DNA. In all, the sample holds over 100,000 distinct CDR3 sequences, and about 11% of those were seen once. The ten largest clones capture about 2.4% of the sample. In the paper's terms, the time point label means: patch test 3, about 24 weeks after DPC sensitization. Sample treatment or condition, as interpreted from the label and publication: therapeutic diphenylcyclopropenone sensitization with weekly scalp DPC. Sequencing was performed on whole blood, taken in connection with sensitization to the hapten diphenylcyclopropenone (DPC). Source of these receptors: a woman aged 45-59 years with alopecia areata. Some clones in this sample may be carry-over from other donors' samples.

This clonotype showed up just a few times. The gene calls are TRBV6-5 and TRBJ1-6; no reliable D call. The CDR3 runs 15 residues. V lost 0 bases and J 5 bases, leaving 8 bases between the germline ends. CDR1 is MNHEY and CDR2 is SVGAGI in the germline V gene. The CDR3 nucleotides are TGTGCCAGCAGTTACTCCGGACGAGATAATTCACCCCTCCACTTT. It encodes CASSYSGRDNSPLHF.

A note on this clonotype: A read error may explain this, as a much larger clone is one base away. As DNA, the CDR3 is TGTGCCACCAGCTGGGGCCACCCGAATGAGCAGTTCTTC. Encoded protein: CATSWGHPNEQFF. The genes are TRBV15 and TRBJ2-1; D possibly corresponds to TRBD1 (5 bases). This CDR3 has 13 amino acids. V shed 5 bases and J shed 7 bases, with 12 bases lying between them. CDR1 and CDR2 (germline): LNHNV, YYDKDF (reference sequence). Combining the CDR3 with reference TRBV15 and TRBJ2-1 gives the whole variable domain DAMVIQNPRYQVTQFGKPVTLSCSQTLNHNVMYWYQQKSSQAPKLLFHYYDKDFNNEADTPDNFQSRRPNTSFCFLDIRSPGLGDTAMYLCATSWGHPNEQFFGPGTRLTVL.

The chain recombines TRBV29-1 with TRBJ1-1, with D unresolved. Germline V lookup: CDR1 SQVTM, CDR2 ANQGSEA. This CDR3 is 13 amino acids long. V dropped 4 bases and J dropped 1 base, with 10 bases sitting between them. CDR3 nucleotide sequence: TGCAGCGTTGGGAGGACGGAGAACACTGAAGCTTTCTTT. This sequence encodes CSVGRTENTEAFF.

V usage is TRBV6-6 and J usage is TRBJ1-2; D perhaps matches TRBD1 (5 bases). Trimming cost V 5 bases and J 6 bases, with 13 bases left between them. Looked up from germline, CDR1 is MNHNY and CDR2 is SVGAGI (reference sequence). This CDR3 region has 13 residues. This CDR3 reads CASSPGRQNGYTF. For the CDR3, the DNA is TGTGCCAGCAGTCCGGGACGTCAGAATGGCTACACCTTC.

This clonotype showed up many times. The gene calls are TRBV7-2 and TRBJ2-5; the match to TRBD1 covers 7 bases. Germline lookup yields CDR1 SGHTA and CDR2 FQGNSA. The CDR3 is 15 residues long. Trimming at V came to 3 bases and at J to 4 bases, leaving 8 bases not matched to a gene. CDR3 in amino acids: CASSLAQGVGETQYF. In nucleotides, the CDR3 is TGTGCCAGCAGCTTGGCGCAGGGGGTGGGAGAGACCCAGTACTTC.

This clonotype has only a few counts. The gene calls are TRBV4-1 and TRBJ1-6, with D perhaps TRBD1 (5 bases). V shed 2 bases and J shed 7 bases, with 9 bases lying between them. The germline gives CDR1 MGHRA, CDR2 YSYEKL. This CDR3 contains 14 residues. The CDR3 DNA follows: TGCGCCAGCAGCCAAAGGGACGGGAATTCACCCCTCCACTTT. Translating it yields CASSQRDGNSPLHF.

The V call is TRBV28, the J call TRBJ1-2; 7 bases fit TRBD1. CDR1 is MDHEN, CDR2 SYDVKM, per germline. CDR3 length: 11 residues. V lost 8 bases to trimming and J lost 8 bases; unmatched junction nucleotides: 5. In DNA, the CDR3 is TGTGCCAGCCACCGGACAGGAGGCTACACCTTC. It codes for CASHRTGGYTF.

This clonotype was recorded at least ten times. The gene calls are TRBV7-2 and TRBJ2-2; 8 bases map to TRBD1. The CDR3 covers 14 residues. V lost 3 bases, J lost 7 bases, and 4 bases stayed unmatched. Per germline, CDR1 SGHTA and CDR2 FQGNSA. CDR3 DNA: TGTGCCAGCAGCTTCAGGGGGCGGAGCGGGGAGCTGTTTTTT. Its protein product is CASSFRGRSGELFF.

V is TRBV30 and J is TRBJ1-3; D remains unclear. The CDR3 has 11 residues. Per the germline V gene, CDR1 is GTSNPN and CDR2 is SVGIG (reference sequence). V was clipped by 7 bases and J by 0 bases, with 4 bases between them. CDR3: CAFDSGNTIYF. In nucleotides, the CDR3 is TGTGCCTTCGACTCTGGAAACACCATATATTTT.

This clonotype showed up many times. V gene TRBV15 combines with J gene TRBJ1-3; no reliable D call. Between the trimmed V and J ends, which lost 0 bases and 0 bases, there was a span of 6 bases. Per germline, CDR1 LNHNV and CDR2 YYDKDF (reference sequence). This CDR3 is 15 amino acids long. CDR3 region: CATSRDVSSGNTIYF. CDR3 nucleotide sequence: TGTGCCACCAGCAGAGACGTGAGCTCTGGAAACACCATATATTTT.

There are many counts of this clonotype. The CDR3 here is CASSLPTSGYTEAFF. DNA for the CDR3: TGCGCCAGCAGCCTCCCGACGAGCGGGTACACTGAAGCTTTCTTT. The chain couples TRBV5-1 to TRBJ1-1, with unresolved D. Trimming stripped 4 bases from V and 3 bases from J, with 16 bases between. This CDR3 region has 15 residues. Germline loops: CDR1 SGHRS, CDR2 YFSETQ.

This sequence joins TRBV27 and TRBJ2-1, with D hard to call. The CDR3 length is 12 residues. V gave up 7 bases and J gave up 7 bases, with 11 bases separating them. The germline V gene encodes CDR1 MNHEY and CDR2 SMNVEV (reference sequence). In DNA form, the CDR3 reads TGTGCCAGCAACAATCTGTGGAATGAGCAGTTCTTC. This encodes CASNNLWNEQFF.

This clonotype was seen repeatedly, ten times or more. V and J are TRBV28 and TRBJ2-4; 7 nucleotides match TRBD1. This CDR3 has 15 residues. Trimming removed 3 bases from V and 3 bases from J; junction bases left unmatched: 5. Looked up from germline, CDR1 is MDHEN and CDR2 is SYDVKM. CDR3 amino acids: CASSFAGTVKNIQYF. The CDR3 coding sequence is TGTGCCAGCAGTTTCGCCGGGACAGTCAAAAACATTCAGTACTTC.

This clonotype was detected only a few times. This chain links TRBV5-1 with TRBJ1-2; 7 bases match TRBD1. Unmatched junction bases numbered 4, after V lost 0 bases and J lost 5 bases. Germline CDR1 reads SGHRS; CDR2 reads YFSETQ. The CDR3 loop spans 14 amino acids. CDR3 nucleotide sequence: TGCGCCAGCAGCTTGGCTAACAGGGGATATGGCTACACCTTC. As protein: CASSLANRGYGYTF. Full variable domain (outside the CDR3, taken from reference TRBV5-1 and TRBJ1-2): KAGVTQTPRYLIKTRGQQVTLSCSPISGHRSVSWYQQTPGQGLQFLFEYFSETQRNKGNFPGRFSGRQFSNSRSEMNVSTLELGDSALYLCASSLANRGYGYTFGSGTRLTVV.

This clonotype appeared a few times. The chain has TRBV20-1 and TRBJ2-7; 12 bases match TRBD1. The trim removed 5 bases at V and 5 bases at J, leaving 7 bases unmatched. The CDR3 consists of 14 residues. Germline V gene data show CDR1 as DFQATT and CDR2 as SNEGSKA (reference sequence). The CDR3 spells CSAPGQGAQNEQYF. As DNA, the CDR3 is TGCAGTGCTCCGGGACAGGGGGCGCAGAACGAGCAGTACTTC.

This clonotype was seen only a few times. The J gene is TRBJ2-1, the V gene TRBV12-3 or TRBV12-4; D not certain. The CDR3 runs 13 residues. Trimming removed 0 bases from V and 4 bases from J, with 4 bases in between. The CDR3, as DNA: TGTGCCAGCAGTTTAGCCAGGTACAATGAGCAGTTCTTC. Translating gives CASSLARYNEQFF.

V gene TRBV7-3 combines with J gene TRBJ2-5; either TRBD1 or TRBD2 may fit D (6 bases each). V was trimmed by 2 bases and J by 2 bases, leaving 12 bases between them. The CDR3 covers 15 residues. CDR1 is SGHTA and CDR2 is FQGTGA in the germline V gene. The CDR3 is CASSLLGGPQETQYF. Here the CDR3 DNA reads TGTGCCAGCAGCTTACTAGGGGGGCCTCAAGAGACCCAGTACTTC.

This clonotype has a count of ten or more. The V and J genes are TRBV2 and TRBJ2-3, with D possibly TRBD2 on 6 matching bases. Germline assignment: CDR1 SNHLY and CDR2 FYNNEI. The CDR3 is 14 residues long. V dropped 6 bases and J dropped 1 base, with 11 bases sitting between them. The CDR3 is CASRAGGGTDTQYF. For the CDR3, the DNA is TGTGCCAGCAGGGCTGGCGGGGGCACAGATACGCAGTATTTT.

The CDR3 DNA sequence: TGTGCCAGCAGCTTTTTGAACACCGGGGAGCTGTTTTTT. Translating it yields CASSFLNTGELFF. The chain couples TRBV9 to TRBJ2-2; D unresolved. CDR3 length: 13 amino acids. Deletions cut 4 bases from V and 1 base from J, with 5 bases between. Germline CDR1 reads SGDLS; CDR2 reads YYNGEE.

The chain joins TRBV30 to TRBJ1-6; 7 positions match TRBD1. Trimming cost V 3 bases and J 7 bases; bases outside gene matches: 3. Germline V gene lookup returns CDR1 GTSNPN and CDR2 SVGIG (reference sequence). The CDR3 length is 13 residues. CDR3 in amino acids: CAWSRDSNSPLHF. The CDR3 DNA sequence: TGTGCCTGGAGCCGGGACAGCAATTCACCCCTCCACTTT.

The chain uses TRBV15 and TRBJ2-2, with 8 bases fitting TRBD1. V trimming: 3 bases; J trimming: 3 bases; junction bases outside the gene matches: 9. CDR1 LNHNV and CDR2 YYDKDF come from the germline V gene (reference sequence). The CDR3 extends over 17 amino acids. CDR3 protein: CATSRRRQGLHTGELFF. As DNA, the CDR3 is TGTGCCACCAGCAGGAGACGACAGGGGTTACACACCGGGGAGCTGTTTTTT.

There are a few counts of this clonotype. This rearrangement joins TRBV28 to TRBJ2-7; possible D gene TRBD2, 5 bases. The germline V gene encodes CDR1 MDHEN and CDR2 SYDVKM. The V end lost 4 bases, the J end lost 5 bases, and 15 bases lay between the germline ends. CDR3 length: 14 amino acids. CDR3 amino acids: CASSSRIANHEQYF. For the CDR3, the DNA is TGTGCCAGCAGTTCGAGAATAGCGAACCACGAGCAGTACTTC.

The chain has TRBV23-1 and TRBJ2-4; 9 bases align to TRBD1. TRBV23-1 is an ORF; its function is uncertain. The J segment lost 2 bases and the V segment lost 4 bases, leaving 6 bases of the junction unmatched. The CDR3 runs to 16 residues. The CDR3 sequence is CASSLPGQGTKNIQYF. In DNA, the CDR3 is TGCGCCAGCAGTCTCCCGGGACAGGGAACCAAAAACATTCAGTACTTC.

This clonotype turned up a few times. V is TRBV28 and J is TRBJ1-4; D is perhaps TRBD1 (5 bases). V lost 4 bases and J 0 bases, leaving 9 bases between the germline ends. The CDR3 is 15 amino acids. In germline, CDR1 is MDHEN, CDR2 SYDVKM. DNA for the CDR3: TGTGCCAGCAGTTCCACGACAGCAACTAATGAAAAACTGTTTTTT. Protein sequence: CASSSTTATNEKLFF.

This clonotype was counted between two and nine times. The rearrangement uses TRBV27 and TRBJ2-2; 9 positions agree with TRBD2. CDR1 and CDR2 from the germline V gene are MNHEY and SMNVEV (reference sequence). Germline trimming cut 8 bases from V and 2 bases from J; bases unmatched to any gene: 6. This CDR3 comprises 15 residues. Written as DNA, the CDR3 is TGTGCCAGCCGTAGCGGGGGCGTTAACACCGGGGAGCTGTTTTTT. This gives the protein CASRSGGVNTGELFF.

This clonotype was counted a few times. The gene calls are TRBV7-2 and TRBJ1-2, with TRBD1 identical over 8 bases. After removal of 7 bases from V and 4 bases from J, the junction contained 2 bases not matched to a gene. Germline values: CDR1 SGHTA, CDR2 FQGNSA. The CDR3 has 12 residues. The CDR3 DNA reads as TGTGCCAGCAAGGACAGGGCCTATGGCTACACCTTC. As protein: CASKDRAYGYTF.

Ten or more counts support this clonotype. The gene calls are TRBV6-5 and TRBJ2-1; 12 bases agree with TRBD2. Trimming took 5 bases from V and 9 from J; bases not matched to a gene: 5. The CDR3 is 14 amino acids. Per germline, CDR1 MNHEY and CDR2 SVGAGI. The CDR3 bases are TGTGCCAGCAGTCCTGGACTAGCGGGATTTGAGCAGTTCTTC. Encoded protein: CASSPGLAGFEQFF.